The text below deals with one T cell receptor (beta chain). Only a few counts were recorded for this clone. What this receptor recognizes is not known. No much larger clone is present one base from it, and per-base qualities are unavailable. Other DNA sequences in the same sample also yield this CDR3. In Seattle, one collaborating source enrolled patients while the infection was active and tracked those patients longitudinally over the course of disease. Whole blood was collected in K2EDTA tubes by collaborating institutions according to the institutions' own protocols. Collaborator samples were shipped for TCRbeta analysis as frozen whole blood, isolated PBMCs, or DNA extracted from either sample type. The source of the sample is a study of blood T cell repertoires in COVID-19 (TCRdb year 2020). Study-wide context: Samples covering the acute and convalescent phases of COVID-19 were provided by collaborators in the United States, Italy and Spain. The material from the prospective study consisted of cDNA or gDNA derived from T cells, B-cell-depleted T cells, or PBMCs. The dataset comprised deeply sampled blood TCRbeta repertoires from subjects exposed to, actively infected with, or recovered from COVID-19. The repertoires were made available in a free public database intended to serve as a resource for research on the immune response to SARS-CoV-2. Samples came from the ongoing ImmuneRACE study (first 160 participants) plus 1,254 subjects from 6 global collaborators. The sample metadata nearly always contained a de-identified subject ID, COVID-19 status, age in years and sex. Where available, HLA class I and class II types were taken from metadata supplied by the sample provider and were not determined by assay-based typing. Overall study outcomes, separate from this receptor: The amount of clinical and demographic metadata varied by source and participant and was provided uncurated.

The germline ends are 4 bases apart after V is trimmed by 2 bases and J by 3 bases. From cysteine to phenylalanine, the CDR3 is 11 amino acids long. The read is trimmed to its CDR3 DNA, 33 bases read in frame from base 1. From a lookup of the germline V gene (reference sequence), CDR1 and CDR2 are DFQATT and SNEGSKA. TCRbeta CDR3 regions were amplified from genomic DNA by means of the immunoSEQ Assay, a bias-controlled multiplex PCR. The authors' pipeline ran thus. The number of nucleated cells in each sample was estimated from the amplification of reference gene primers within the assay. Sequence reads were collapsed and filtered to measure the absolute abundance of every unique TCRbeta CDR3 rearrangement. For each sample, productive Simpson clonality was calculated as the square root of Simpson's diversity index over productive rearrangements. The table was pulled from immuneACCESS by TCRdb, which kept in-frame rearrangements only. Such tables lose some clones; where checked, under half of the loss comes from unresolved V genes, and the rest has no known cause. The V and J calls and clone size are taken from that table; D and trimming were inferred from the DNA. In this sample the table shows about 260,000 clones, 70% to 90% of which occur a single time. The ten biggest clones cover about 5% of the sample.

The chain is encoded by TRBV20-1 joined to TRBJ1-2; no confident D gene assignment can be made. This clonotype originated in an older woman with COVID-19, enrolled during active disease. Sequenced input: peripheral blood. The CDR3 reads CSARQDYGYTF. The DNA sequence is as follows: TGCAGTGCTAGACAGGACTATGGCTACACCTTC.